The 10 T cell receptor beta chains below all came from one sample that was sequenced in a study of radiotherapy plus CTLA-4 blockade in lung cancer. Some clones are missing from TCRdb's copy, which holds only in-frame ones; the method was immunoSEQ multiplex PCR. The sample holds roughly 59,000 clones, approximately 68% seen once. Sequencing was performed on peripheral blood, taken from a patient treated with radiotherapy plus ipilimumab. These receptors came from a human donor with non-small cell lung cancer whose response to radiotherapy plus ipilimumab could not be evaluated.

The gene calls are TRBV25-1 and TRBJ2-2; D possibly corresponds to TRBD2 (5 bases). Between the trimmed V and J ends, which lost 8 bases and 6 bases, there was a span of 7 bases. Germline V lookup: CDR1 MGHDK, CDR2 SYGVNS. There are 11 residues in the CDR3. CDR3 amino acids: CASPGAGELFF. The CDR3 region has the DNA TGTGCCAGCCCCGGGGCCGGGGAGCTGTTTTTT. The variable domain in full, with the rest retrieved from reference TRBV25-1 and TRBJ2-2, is EADIYQTPRYLVIGTGKKITLECSQTMGHDKMYWYQQDPGMELHLIHYSYGVNSTEKGDLSSESTVSRIRTEHFPLTLESARPSHTSQYLCASPGAGELFFGEGSRLTVL.

The rearrangement joins TRBV28 to TRBJ1-6; 9 nucleotides match TRBD1. CDR3 length: 15 residues. Germline-derived CDR1 and CDR2 are MDHEN and SYDVKM. J gave up 12 bases and V 5 bases, and 11 bases lay outside the gene matches. The CDR3 here is CASSPLTGGEIPLHF. Written as DNA, the CDR3 is TGTGCCAGCAGTCCCTTGACAGGGGGAGAAATACCCCTCCACTTT.

The chain uses TRBV7-9 and TRBJ2-1; 10 bases agree with TRBD1. Germline CDR1 and CDR2: SEHNR and FQNEAQ (reference sequence). CDR3 size: 15 residues. J was trimmed by 9 bases and V by 8 bases; bases with no gene match: 13. CDR3 protein: CASGPGTGAWGEQFF. CDR3 nucleotides: TGTGCCAGCGGGCCCGGGACAGGGGCCTGGGGTGAGCAGTTCTTC. Using reference TRBV7-9 and TRBJ2-1 for the parts outside the CDR3, the full variable domain is DTGVSQNPRHKITKRGQNVTFRCDPISEHNRLYWYRQTLGQGPEFLTYFQNEAQLEKSRLLSDRFSAERPKGSFSTLEIQRTEQGDSAMYLCASGPGTGAWGEQFFGPGTRLTVL.

This clone came up a few times. Relative to the germline gene, one junction end is altered; a read error may explain this. This chain connects TRBV6-5 to TRBJ1-6; 9 positions match TRBD1. CDR3 size: 16 residues. Germline values: CDR1 MNHEY, CDR2 SVGAGI. CDR3 amino acids: CASSSSPDRGNSPLHF. The CDR3 DNA is TGTGCCAGCAGTTCCTCCCCGGACAGGGGAAATTCCCCCCTCCACTTT.

Concerning this clone itself: Distinct nucleotide sequences in the sample also encode this CDR3. V gene TRBV5-1 combines with J gene TRBJ1-5; perhaps TRBD1 as D (5 bases). V lost 0 bases and J 2 bases, leaving 9 bases between the germline ends. This CDR3 region has 15 residues. Germline V gene lookup returns CDR1 SGHRS and CDR2 YFSETQ. As DNA, the CDR3 is TGCGCCAGCAGCTTGGCACCGGGGGGCAATCAGCCCCAGCATTTT. Translation gives CASSLAPGGNQPQHF.

This clone was seen more than once but under ten times. The CDR3: CASRTGTGGAKDTEAFF. The CDR3 nucleotides are TGTGCCAGCAGGACCGGGACAGGGGGCGCAAAGGACACTGAAGCTTTCTTT. The chain has TRBV13 and TRBJ1-1; 12 bases fit TRBD1. Germline assignment: CDR1 PRHDT and CDR2 FYEKMQ (reference sequence). The ends lost 6 bases at V and 3 bases at J; junction bases unmatched: 11. The CDR3 contains 17 residues.

In its sample, this clone is medium-sized. The chain uses TRBV6-1 and TRBJ2-1, with 7 bases identical to TRBD1. The germline V gene has CDR1 MNHNS and CDR2 SASEGT. CDR3 size: 14 residues. Trimming removed 7 bases from V and 5 bases from J; junction bases left unmatched: 8. For the CDR3, the DNA is TGTGCCAGCACCTACAGGGGAATAAACAATGAGCAGTTCTTC. Its protein product is CASTYRGINNEQFF.

The V call is TRBV6-7, the J call TRBJ2-7; 12 nucleotides agree with TRBD1. TRBV6-7 qualifies as an ORF whose function is uncertain. This CDR3 contains 16 residues. With 3 bases clipped from V and 1 base from J, the junction kept 4 bases outside the gene matches. The CDR3 loop is CASSYRDRGRSYEQYF. The CDR3 DNA reads as TGTGCCAGCAGTTATCGGGACAGGGGGCGATCCTACGAGCAGTACTTC.

V usage is TRBV28 and J usage is TRBJ2-7, with 9 bases matching TRBD2. V was clipped by 4 bases and J by 2 bases; unmatched bases: 3. The CDR3 sequence is 14 residues long. Germline values: CDR1 MDHEN, CDR2 SYDVKM. The CDR3 bases are TGTGCCAGCAGTTCTAGCGGGGAGCCCTACGAGCAGTACTTC. Translated: CASSSSGEPYEQYF. Variable domain in full (rest from reference TRBV28 and TRBJ2-7): DVKVTQSSRYLVKRTGEKVFLECVQDMDHENMFWYRQDPGLGLRLIYFSYDVKMKEKGDIPEGYSVSREKKERFSLILESASTNQTSMYLCASSSSGEPYEQYFGPGTRLTVT.

This clone has more than one count but fewer than ten. The rearrangement links TRBV28 to TRBJ1-3; TRBD1 might be the D (5 bases). CDR3 length equals 17 residues. Trimming removed 5 bases from V and 1 base from J, with 18 bases in between. Per germline, CDR1 MDHEN and CDR2 SYDVKM. This CDR3 is CASSLQMTATSGNTIYF. CDR3 in DNA: TGTGCCAGCAGTCTACAGATGACAGCCACGTCTGGAAACACCATATATTTT.